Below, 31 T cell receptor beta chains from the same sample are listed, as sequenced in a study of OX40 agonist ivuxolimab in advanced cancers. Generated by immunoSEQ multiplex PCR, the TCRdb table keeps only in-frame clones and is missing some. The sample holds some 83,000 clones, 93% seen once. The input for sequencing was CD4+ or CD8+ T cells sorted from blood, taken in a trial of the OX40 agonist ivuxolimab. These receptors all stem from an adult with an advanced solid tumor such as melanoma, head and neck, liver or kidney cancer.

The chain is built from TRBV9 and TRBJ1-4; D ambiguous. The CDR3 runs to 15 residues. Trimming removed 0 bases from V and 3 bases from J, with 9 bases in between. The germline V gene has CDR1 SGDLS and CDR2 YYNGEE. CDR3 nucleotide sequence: TGTGCCAGCAGCGTAGGGGTCGCAGCTAATGAAAAACTGTTTTTT. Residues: CASSVGVAANEKLFF.

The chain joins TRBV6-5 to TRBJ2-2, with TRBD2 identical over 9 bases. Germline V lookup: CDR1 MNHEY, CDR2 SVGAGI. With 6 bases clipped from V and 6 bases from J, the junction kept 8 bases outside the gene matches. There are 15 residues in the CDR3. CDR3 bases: TGTGCCAGCAGCCCTAGCGGGATCATCTCCGGGGAGCTGTTTTTT. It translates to CASSPSGIISGELFF.

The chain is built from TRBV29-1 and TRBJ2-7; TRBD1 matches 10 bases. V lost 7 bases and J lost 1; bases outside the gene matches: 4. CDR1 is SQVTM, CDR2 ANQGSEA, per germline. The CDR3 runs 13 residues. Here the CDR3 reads CSGRDRGSYEQYF. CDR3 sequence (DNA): TGCAGCGGCCGGGACAGGGGATCCTACGAGCAGTACTTC.

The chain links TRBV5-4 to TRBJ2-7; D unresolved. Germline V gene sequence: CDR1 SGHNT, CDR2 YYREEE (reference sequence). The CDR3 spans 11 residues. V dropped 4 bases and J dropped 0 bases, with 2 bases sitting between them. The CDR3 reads CASSNSYEQYF. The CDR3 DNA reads TGTGCCAGCAGCAACTCCTACGAGCAGTACTTC.

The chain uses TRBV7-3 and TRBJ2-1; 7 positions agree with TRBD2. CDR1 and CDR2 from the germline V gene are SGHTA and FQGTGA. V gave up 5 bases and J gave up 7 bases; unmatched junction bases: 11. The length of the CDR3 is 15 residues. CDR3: CASSPGRAGVNEQFF. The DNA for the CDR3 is TGTGCCAGCAGCCCCGGAAGGGCGGGAGTAAATGAGCAGTTCTTC.

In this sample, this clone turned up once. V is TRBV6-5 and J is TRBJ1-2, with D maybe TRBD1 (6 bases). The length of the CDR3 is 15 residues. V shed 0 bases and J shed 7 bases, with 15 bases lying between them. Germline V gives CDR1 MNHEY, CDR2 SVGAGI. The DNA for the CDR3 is TGTGCCAGCAGTTACTCGGCCAGGGGAGGTCGTGGCTACACCTTC. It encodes CASSYSARGGRGYTF.

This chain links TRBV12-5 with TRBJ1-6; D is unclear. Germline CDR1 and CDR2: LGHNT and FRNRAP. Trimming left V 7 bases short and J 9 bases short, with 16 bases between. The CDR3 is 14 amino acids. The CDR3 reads CASADDLSSSPLHF. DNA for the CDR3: TGTGCTAGTGCCGACGACCTTAGCAGTTCACCCCTCCACTTT.

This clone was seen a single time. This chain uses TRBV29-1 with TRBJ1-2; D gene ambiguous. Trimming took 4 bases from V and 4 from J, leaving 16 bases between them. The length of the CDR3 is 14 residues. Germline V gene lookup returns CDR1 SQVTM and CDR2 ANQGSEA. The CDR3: CSVAAELSTYGYTF. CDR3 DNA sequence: TGCAGCGTTGCGGCGGAGCTTTCTACCTATGGCTACACCTTC.

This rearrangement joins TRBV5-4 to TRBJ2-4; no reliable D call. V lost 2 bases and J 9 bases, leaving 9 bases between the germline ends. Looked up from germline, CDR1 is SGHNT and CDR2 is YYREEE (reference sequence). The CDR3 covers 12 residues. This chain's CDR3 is CASSFGTGIQYF. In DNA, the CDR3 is TGTGCCAGCAGCTTTGGCACGGGCATTCAGTACTTC.

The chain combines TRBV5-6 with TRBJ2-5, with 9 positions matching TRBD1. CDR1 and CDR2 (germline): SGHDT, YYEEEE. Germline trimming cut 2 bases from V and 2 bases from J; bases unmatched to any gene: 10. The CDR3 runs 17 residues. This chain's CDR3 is CASSFGWTGVYQETQYF. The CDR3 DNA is TGTGCCAGCAGCTTTGGGTGGACAGGGGTTTATCAAGAGACCCAGTACTTC.

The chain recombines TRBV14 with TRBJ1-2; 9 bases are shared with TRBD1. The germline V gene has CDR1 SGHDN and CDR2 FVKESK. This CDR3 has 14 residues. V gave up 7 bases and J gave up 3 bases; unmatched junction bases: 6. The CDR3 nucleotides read TGTGCCAGCATAGGACAGGGGTCGGACTATGGCTACACCTTC. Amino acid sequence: CASIGQGSDYGYTF.

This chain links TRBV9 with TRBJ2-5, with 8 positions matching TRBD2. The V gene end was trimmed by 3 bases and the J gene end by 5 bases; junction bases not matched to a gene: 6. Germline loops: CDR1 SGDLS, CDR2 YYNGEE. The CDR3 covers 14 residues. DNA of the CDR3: TGTGCCAGCAGCGCTTCGGGAGGGCGGGAGACCCAGTACTTC. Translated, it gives CASSASGGRETQYF. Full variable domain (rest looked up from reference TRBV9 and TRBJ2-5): DSGVTQTPKHLITATGQRVTLRCSPRSGDLSVYWYQQSLDQGLQFLIQYYNGEERAKGNILERFSAQQFPDLHSELNLSSLELGDSALYFCASSASGGRETQYFGPGTRLLVL.

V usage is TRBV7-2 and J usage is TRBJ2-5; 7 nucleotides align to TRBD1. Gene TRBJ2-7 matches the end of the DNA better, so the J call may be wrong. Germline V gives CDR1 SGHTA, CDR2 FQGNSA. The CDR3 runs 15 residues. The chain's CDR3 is CASSHRTGLSYEQYF. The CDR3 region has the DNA TGTGCCAGCAGCCACAGGACAGGCCTCTCCTACGAGCAGTACTTC.

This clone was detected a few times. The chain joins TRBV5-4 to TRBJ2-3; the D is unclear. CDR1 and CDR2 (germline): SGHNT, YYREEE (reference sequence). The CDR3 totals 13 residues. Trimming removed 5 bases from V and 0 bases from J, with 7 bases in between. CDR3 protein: CASSPPSTDTQYF. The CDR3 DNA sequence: TGTGCCAGCAGTCCACCTAGCACAGATACGCAGTATTTT.

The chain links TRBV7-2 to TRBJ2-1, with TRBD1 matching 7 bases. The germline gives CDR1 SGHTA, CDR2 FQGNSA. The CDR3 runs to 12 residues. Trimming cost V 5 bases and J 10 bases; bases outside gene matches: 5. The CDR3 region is CASSATGAEQFF. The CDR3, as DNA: TGTGCCAGCAGCGCAACAGGGGCAGAGCAGTTCTTC.

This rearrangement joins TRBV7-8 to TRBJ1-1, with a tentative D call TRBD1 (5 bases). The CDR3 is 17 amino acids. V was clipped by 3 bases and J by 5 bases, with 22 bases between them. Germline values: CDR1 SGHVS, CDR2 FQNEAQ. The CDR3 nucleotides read TGTGCCAGCAGCTTTGTAGACAGCCCCTCCGTTAGTACTGAAGCTTTCTTT. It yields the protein CASSFVDSPSVSTEAFF.

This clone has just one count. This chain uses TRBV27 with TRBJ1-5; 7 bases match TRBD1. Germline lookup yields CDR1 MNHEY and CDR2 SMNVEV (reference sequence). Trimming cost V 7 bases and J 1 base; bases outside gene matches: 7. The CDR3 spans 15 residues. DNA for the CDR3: TGTGCCAGCAAGATTAGGGGGCTGAGCAATCAGCCCCAGCATTTT. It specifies CASKIRGLSNQPQHF.

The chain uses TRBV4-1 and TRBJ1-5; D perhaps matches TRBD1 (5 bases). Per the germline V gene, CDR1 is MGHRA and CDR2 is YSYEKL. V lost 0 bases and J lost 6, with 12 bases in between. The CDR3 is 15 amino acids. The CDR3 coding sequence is TGCGCCAGCAGCCAAGATGGGGACCTTAGTCAGCCCCAGCATTTT. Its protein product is CASSQDGDLSQPQHF.

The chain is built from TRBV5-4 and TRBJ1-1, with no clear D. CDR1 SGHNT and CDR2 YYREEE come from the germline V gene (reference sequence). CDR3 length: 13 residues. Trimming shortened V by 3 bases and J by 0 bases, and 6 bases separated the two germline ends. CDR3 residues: CASSSDMNTEAFF. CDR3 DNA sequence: TGTGCCAGCAGCTCGGATATGAACACTGAAGCTTTCTTT.

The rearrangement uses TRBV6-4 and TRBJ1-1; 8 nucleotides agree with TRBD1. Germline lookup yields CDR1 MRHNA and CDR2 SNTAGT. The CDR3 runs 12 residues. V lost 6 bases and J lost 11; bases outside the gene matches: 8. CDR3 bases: TGTGCCAGCAGGAACAGGGGGGGGGAGGCTTTCTTT. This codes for CASRNRGGEAFF.

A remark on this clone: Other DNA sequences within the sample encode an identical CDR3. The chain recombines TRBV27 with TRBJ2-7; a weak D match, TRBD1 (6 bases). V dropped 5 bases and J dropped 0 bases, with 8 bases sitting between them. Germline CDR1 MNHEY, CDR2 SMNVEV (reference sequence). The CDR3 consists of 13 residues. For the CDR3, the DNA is TGTGCCAGCAGTCTGGACAGCTCCTACGAGCAGTACTTC. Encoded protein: CASSLDSSYEQYF.

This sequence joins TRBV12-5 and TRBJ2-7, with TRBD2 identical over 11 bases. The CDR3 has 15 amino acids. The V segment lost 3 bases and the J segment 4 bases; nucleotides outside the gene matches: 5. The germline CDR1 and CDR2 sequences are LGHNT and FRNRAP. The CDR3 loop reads CASGFSGGAGYEQYF. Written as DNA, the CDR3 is TGTGCTAGTGGTTTTAGCGGGGGGGCGGGATACGAGCAGTACTTC.

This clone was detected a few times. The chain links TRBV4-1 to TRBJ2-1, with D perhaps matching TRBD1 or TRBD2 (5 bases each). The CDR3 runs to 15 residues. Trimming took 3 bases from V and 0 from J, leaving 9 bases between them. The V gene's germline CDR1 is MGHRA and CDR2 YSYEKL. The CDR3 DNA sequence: TGCGCCAGCAGCCAGAGGGGCAGCTCCTACAATGAGCAGTTCTTC. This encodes CASSQRGSSYNEQFF.

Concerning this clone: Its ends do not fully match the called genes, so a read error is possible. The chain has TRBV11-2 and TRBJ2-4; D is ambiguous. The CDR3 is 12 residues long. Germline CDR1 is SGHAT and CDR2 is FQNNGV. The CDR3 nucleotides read TGTGCCAGCAGCTTAGCCCAAAACATTCAGTACTTC. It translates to CASSLAQNIQYF. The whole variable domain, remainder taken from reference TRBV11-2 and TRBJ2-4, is EAGVAQSPRYKIIEKRQSVAFWCNPISGHATLYWYQQILGQGPKLLIQFQNNGVVDDSQLPKDRFSAERLKGVDSTLKIQPAKLEDSAVYLCASSLAQNIQYFGAGTRLSVL.

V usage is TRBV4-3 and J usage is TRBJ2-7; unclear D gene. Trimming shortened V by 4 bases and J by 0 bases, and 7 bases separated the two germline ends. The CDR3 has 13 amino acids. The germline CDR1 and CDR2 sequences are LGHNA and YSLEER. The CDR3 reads CASSLRGSYEQYF. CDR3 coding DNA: TGCGCCAGCAGCCTACGAGGCTCCTACGAGCAGTACTTC.

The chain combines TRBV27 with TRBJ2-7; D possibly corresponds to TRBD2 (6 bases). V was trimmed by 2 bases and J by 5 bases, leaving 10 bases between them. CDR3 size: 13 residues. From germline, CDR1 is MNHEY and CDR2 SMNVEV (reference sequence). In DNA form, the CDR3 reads TGTGCCAGCAGTTTACTGGGGGGTGACGAGCAGTACTTC. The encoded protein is CASSLLGGDEQYF.

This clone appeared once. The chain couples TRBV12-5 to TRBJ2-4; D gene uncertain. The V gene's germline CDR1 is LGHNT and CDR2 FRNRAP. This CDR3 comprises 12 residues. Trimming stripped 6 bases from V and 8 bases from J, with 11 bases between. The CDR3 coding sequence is TGTGCTAGTGGGGAAGGCGGTGACATTCAGTACTTC. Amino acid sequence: CASGEGGDIQYF.

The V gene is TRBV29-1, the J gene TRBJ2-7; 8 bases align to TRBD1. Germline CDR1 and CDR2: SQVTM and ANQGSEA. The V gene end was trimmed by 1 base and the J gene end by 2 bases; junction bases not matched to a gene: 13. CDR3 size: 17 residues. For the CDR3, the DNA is TGCAGCGTTGAAGCCTCCGAGCGGACAGGGAATCCCTACGAGCAGTACTTC. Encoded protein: CSVEASERTGNPYEQYF.

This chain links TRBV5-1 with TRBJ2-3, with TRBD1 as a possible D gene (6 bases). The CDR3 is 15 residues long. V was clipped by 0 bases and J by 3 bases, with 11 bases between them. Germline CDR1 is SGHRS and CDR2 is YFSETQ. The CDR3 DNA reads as TGCGCCAGCAGCTTGGGGGGGCGCGGGACAGATACGCAGTATTTT. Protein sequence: CASSLGGRGTDTQYF. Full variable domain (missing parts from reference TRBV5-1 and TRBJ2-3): KAGVTQTPRYLIKTRGQQVTLSCSPISGHRSVSWYQQTPGQGLQFLFEYFSETQRNKGNFPGRFSGRQFSNSRSEMNVSTLELGDSALYLCASSLGGRGTDTQYFGPGTRLTVL.

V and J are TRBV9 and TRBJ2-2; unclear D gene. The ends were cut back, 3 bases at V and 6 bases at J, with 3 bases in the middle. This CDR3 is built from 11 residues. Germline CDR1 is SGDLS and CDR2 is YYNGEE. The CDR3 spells CASSGSGELFF. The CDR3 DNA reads TGTGCCAGCAGCGGTTCCGGGGAGCTGTTTTTT.

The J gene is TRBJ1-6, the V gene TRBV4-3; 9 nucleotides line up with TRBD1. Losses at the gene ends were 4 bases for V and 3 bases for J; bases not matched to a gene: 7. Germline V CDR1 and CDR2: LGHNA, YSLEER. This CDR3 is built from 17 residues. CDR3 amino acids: CASSPRQGVIYNSPLHF. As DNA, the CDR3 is TGCGCCAGCAGCCCTAGACAGGGGGTTATCTATAATTCACCCCTCCACTTT.